This entry describes one T cell receptor beta chain. It lacks a known antigen. This record comes from a study of cytomegalovirus exposure and HLA in healthy donors (dated by TCRdb to about 2017). Notes on the research overall: According to an earlier analysis of around 600 of the donors, about 180 million T cells yielded 117 million unique TCR beta sequences and around 280 Gb of sequence data. About 280 gigabases of sequencing data and around 85 million unique TCR sequences made up an early release that covered approximately 650 HLA-typed donors. Of the roughly 400 genotyped donors, 81% were placed in the genetic ancestry cluster associated with self-reported Caucasian donors. The aim of the study was to test whether cataloging public T cell receptors could identify signatures of past pathogen exposure. Using immunosequencing, the study profiled T cell repertoires from fewer than 850 subjects and related those repertoires to cytomegalovirus serostatus. In addition to the first cohort of several hundred subjects, a separate validation cohort of under 150 different subjects was used. The study combined high-throughput TCR immunosequencing, statistical association of individual TCRs with disease status, and machine learning to predict cytomegalovirus infection status. In a later analysis, previously published TCR beta repertoires from 550 to 750 donors were re-analyzed and high-resolution HLA genotyping was added so that TCR occurrence patterns could be studied. Rather than using new phenotypic data, the later analysis identified candidate immune exposures from TCR beta sequences and from how often those sequences occurred across donors. An earlier analysis of fewer than 700 of the donors applied high-throughput TCR beta sequencing to assess whether each TCR beta V gene segment acted as functional or pseudogenic. Donor age, sex, ethnicity and CMV serostatus were collected together with the repertoire data. A later genetic analysis took genome-wide SNP genotypes for about three fifths of the 666 donors and used that subset as a discovery cohort. All discovery cohort repertoires had been generated on a single sequencing platform. HLA typing covered class I and class II loci at four-digit resolution. Typing coverage varied by locus: about 629-630 donors for A, B, C, DRB1 and DQB1; approximately 500 for DQA1; some 610 for DPA1; 450 to 480 for DPB1. Because of strong linkage in the cohort, a handful of DR-DQ haplotypes were treated as single units for association and clustering. Among about 390 genotyped donors of the cohort, an average of 235,054 unique TCR beta nucleotide sequences were sequenced per donor, roughly a sixth of them non-productive. Overall study results and their limits: In vitro tests confirmed that a few of the cytomegalovirus-associated TCR beta chains recognize cytomegalovirus antigens. Several of the top co-occurrence clusters appeared to be linked to parvovirus B19, influenza, CMV and Epstein-Barr virus, according to a later analysis. According to a later genetic analysis, donors in an Asian-associated ancestry cluster had fewer N-insertions in productive TCRs than the approximately 630-donor mean. Linkage disequilibrium might explain the correlated functional status among segregating V segments, but an unknown experimental factor could not be ruled out. When HLA alleles, especially DR and DQ, strongly co-occurred, TCR associations were difficult to assign to individual alleles. Presence/absence analyses assumed roughly uniform sequencing depth across donors, an assumption that may not hold. Because counts were too low, roughly 17 rarely observed V segments, including chromosome 9 orphons, were left out of the earlier analysis of roughly 600 of the donors. A later analysis found that HLA-associated TCR beta chains were more clonally expanded and had lower generation probabilities than equally common non-associated chains. HLA typing was unavailable for some donors at each locus, so association tests used only the typed subset. Most TCR sequences were observed very rarely across donors, whereas some public TCRs were present in many individuals. A later analysis found that TCR association rates varied across HLA loci, with DRB1 alleles showing the most associated TCRs and HLA-C alleles the fewest. A further reported finding was that TCR beta sequences accurately predicted the HLA-A and HLA-B alleles for most subjects in the first cohort. The authors suggested that the approach could potentially be extended to other disease states and immunological phenotypes. In a later genetic analysis, a missense DCLRE1C variant was associated with V-gene and J-gene trimming of TCR beta chains, and the association was replicated in an independent cohort. CMV serostatus was the only immune exposure information available for the cohort. This cohort had only TCR beta chains sequenced, and the lack of alpha or paired-chain data limited which features could be detected. The study listed 170 or so TCR beta chains as associated with cytomegalovirus. Broadly in line with IMGT annotations, most TCR beta V segments showed up in productive rearrangements about 87% or about 30% of the time in an earlier analysis of approximately 640 of the donors. Cytomegalovirus status was reported to be diagnosed by the classifier with high specificity and sensitivity in both the original and validation cohorts. In a later analysis, over 15,000 TCR beta sequences were associated with specific HLA alleles at a false discovery rate of 0.05. The sequencing pipeline was judged likely to have produced a cluster of highly shared sequence variants as a technical artifact. In a later analysis, most CMV-associated TCR beta chains were found to appear HLA-restricted, with HLA associations seemingly driven largely by CMV exposure.

The protocol used for the library was the immunoSEQ multiplex PCR assay. The multiplex PCR relied on a mix of 60 forward primers for TCR Vbeta segments and 13 reverse primers for TCR Jbeta segments. The CDR3 region of rearranged TCR beta genes was amplified from genomic DNA by a multiplex PCR assay. The amplified TCR beta libraries were sequenced on the Illumina HiSeq System as 87-base-pair reads. Turning to the authors' computational methods: In a later analysis, tens of millions of unique TCR beta chains were counted across the approximately 640 repertoires, and roughly 11 million of these chains were shared by at least two donors. Raw reads were error-corrected and collapsed into unique sequences by a nearest-neighbor algorithm in which closely related sequences were merged to remove PCR and sequencing errors. V, D and J gene segments were assigned by aligning CDR3 sequences to IMGT reference sequences. For a sequence to be retained, at least a six-nucleotide match to both a V gene segment and a J gene segment was required. A rearrangement was called productive if the CDR3 had no stop codons and remained in frame with V and J, and every other rearrangement was called non-productive. Following IMGT convention, CDR3 was defined as the stretch from the second conserved V-encoded cysteine up to the conserved J-encoded phenylalanine. The earlier analysis of fewer than 750 of the donors excluded sequences that lacked an unambiguous match to a single V gene segment. In an earlier analysis of some 590 of the donors, a V segment was called functional when productive rearrangements were above 56.7%, and segregating when the standard deviation between donors exceeded 5%. A statistical classification framework was built for diagnosing cytomegalovirus status from the catalog of TCR beta chain sequences. A later analysis assigned V and J genes by comparing TCR nucleotide sequences with IMGT/GENE-DB human TR gene sequences. Using the TCRdist pipeline, a later analysis assigned CDR3 sequences along with most-parsimonious VDJ recombination scenarios. A later analysis defined each TCR beta chain by its CDR3 amino acid sequence plus V-gene family, and excluded reads lacking a unique V-gene family. In a later analysis, 500 to 650 highly shared, low-generation-probability nucleotide sequences were removed to address suspected cross-contamination and a sequencing artifact. In a later analysis, a clonal expansion index for each public chain was calculated from normalized within-repertoire ranks of inferred template counts. A later analysis computed generation probabilities with a VDJ recombination model fitted to out-of-frame rearrangements, and checked the results against IGoR. A later analysis scored TCR-TCR, TCR-HLA and TCR-CMV co-occurrence with hypergeometric tests, applying a repertoire-size bias correction to TCR pairs. In a later analysis, false discovery rates were estimated by permuting HLA or CMV assignments 20 times. In a later analysis, co-occurring TCRs were grouped with DBSCAN, and TCRdist sequence similarity was added when clustering was performed within HLA-allele-positive subsets. Repertoires with fewer than 30,000 or more than 120,000 public chains, plus five repertoires with anomalous nucleotide sharing, were excluded from co-occurrence clustering. The source is immuneACCESS, and TCRdb retained only in-frame sequences with V and J called. Part of the clones is not carried over; for the studies checked, unresolved V genes explain less than half of this, and the remainder is unexplained. The D gene and trimming were derived from the DNA, and the V and J assignments and clone size from that table. The sample's own table lists around 120,000 clones. Of the sample, roughly 3.5% is held by the ten largest clones.

The cohort consisted of 600 to 700 healthy bone marrow donors. At the time of sampling, every cohort member was nominally healthy, though immune exposures that went unrecorded were likely present. The donor was CMV seronegative and was included in the group of a few hundred seronegative cohort members. A peripheral blood sample was collected from each donor, and TCR beta sequencing was performed on peripheral blood mononuclear cells. The Qiagen DNeasy Blood Extraction Kit was used to extract genomic DNA from the blood cell samples. The TCR sequence derives from a man aged 18 to 30 in good health and CMV-seronegative. The sample consisted of PBMCs.

The CDR3 protein: CAISEDRVRYGYTF. The DNA sequence follows: TGTGCCATCAGTGAGGACAGGGTACGCTATGGCTACACCTTC. Recombination connected TRBV10-3 to TRBJ1-2; 7 middle bases align to TRBD1. The germline V gene specifies ENHRY as CDR1 and SYGVKD as CDR2. The CDR3 has 14 amino acids, counting the end cysteine and phenylalanine. CDR3 DNA is the only sequence kept; it has 42 bases, read in frame from the first base. Compared with germline, V lacks 2 bases and J lacks 4 bases; bases without a gene match: 4.